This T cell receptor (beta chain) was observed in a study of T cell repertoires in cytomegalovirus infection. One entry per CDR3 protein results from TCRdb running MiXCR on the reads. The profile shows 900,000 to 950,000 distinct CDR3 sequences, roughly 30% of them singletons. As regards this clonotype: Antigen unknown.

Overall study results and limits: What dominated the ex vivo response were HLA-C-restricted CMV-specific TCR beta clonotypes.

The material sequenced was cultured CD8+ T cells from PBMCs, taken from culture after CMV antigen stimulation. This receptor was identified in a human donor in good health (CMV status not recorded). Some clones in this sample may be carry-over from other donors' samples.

CDR3: CASSLGWGMAYNEQFF. The CDR3 bases are TGCGCCAGCAGCCTCGGTTGGGGGATGGCCTACAATGAGCAGTTCTTC. This chain links TRBV5-1 with TRBJ2-1; D is perhaps TRBD1 or TRBD2 (5 bases each). Looked up from germline, CDR1 is SGHRS and CDR2 is YFSETQ. Trimming shortened V by 4 bases and J by 2 bases, and 16 bases separated the two germline ends. The CDR3 consists of 16 residues.